These T cell receptor beta chains were read from a single sample in a study of T-cell memory formation after mild COVID-19. Via MiXCR, TCRdb re-called the 5' RACE reads, giving one row per CDR3 protein. The sample comprises roughly 14,000 distinct CDR3 sequences, about a fifth of which are singletons, and 50% to 70% rests with the top ten. The material sequenced was PBMCs or a T cell subset sorted from them (not recorded which). These receptors all come from a man younger than 35 who had mild COVID-19 (a few samples of this study predate the infection). Cell type and time point are not known. Each CDR3 is given without its conserved first and last residue.

V	J	CDR3
TRBV6-2/TRBV6-3	TRBJ1-2	ASSYLWVWDGYT
TRBV6-5	TRBJ1-6	ASTTGPSPLH
TRBV7-9	TRBJ1-4	ASSRTMTATNEKLF
TRBV5-1	TRBJ2-7	ASREGQGASWEQY
TRBV7-6	TRBJ1-5	ASSLDENQPQH
TRBV5-1	TRBJ2-7	ASSQPGQGTEQY
TRBV5-1	TRBJ2-7	ASSGATGPHYEQY
TRBV29-1	TRBJ1-5	SVGGGSQPQH
TRBV7-9	TRBJ1-1	ASSLDWGPEAF
TRBV20-1	TRBJ2-7	SALRQGSSYEQY
TRBV3-1	TRBJ2-7	ASSRTRYEQY
TRBV9	TRBJ2-3	ASSPRSDSGSSDTQY
TRBV4-1	TRBJ2-2	ASSHPGVDTGELF
TRBV2	TRBJ2-7	ASTGGFSYEQY
TRBV7-9	TRBJ2-7	ASSGGTSFSYEQY
TRBV25-1	TRBJ2-7	ASSEYYEQY
TRBV6-5	TRBJ1-2	ASRKTGASNYGYT
TRBV10-3	TRBJ2-3	AIASGTSGGAVDTQY
TRBV4-2	TRBJ2-5	ASSQGPSPYETQY
TRBV6-5	TRBJ2-1	ASSYSPSGGYNEQF
TRBV25-1	TRBJ2-7	ASSELSGNYIDEQY
TRBV20-1	TRBJ2-5	SARNQETQY